This T cell receptor beta chain was profiled in a study of human T cells and chemical hapten exposure. On the study more broadly: Patch tests applied 0.01% DPC to the upper back, read at 6 days.

CDR3 size: 14 residues. V lost 4 bases and J lost 4, with 14 bases in between. The germline V gene has CDR1 MGHDK and CDR2 SYGVNS. Findings and caveats of the study: PT1 expanded TCR numbers tracked positively with patch test score. Significantly greater numbers of large CDR3 similarity clusters came from expanded TCRs than from controls.

This clonotype was picked up many times. Its target is unknown. Time point given: patch test 1, 2 weeks after DPC sensitization. The treatment denotes: therapeutic diphenylcyclopropenone sensitization with weekly scalp DPC. Unique molecular identifiers were affixed to discrete cDNA molecules within the library. TCRdb itself ran the RACE reads through MiXCR, one entry per CDR3 protein. The data contain 300,000 to 400,000 distinct CDR3 sequences, under 8% of them singletons. The receptor comes from a woman between 18 and 29 years old with alopecia areata. Some clones in this sample may be carry-over from other donors' samples. This sample comprised whole blood, obtained in connection with sensitization to the hapten diphenylcyclopropenone (DPC). V and J are TRBV25-1 and TRBJ2-7; no reliable D call. CDR3 nucleotides: TGTGCCAGCAGTGCCTCCGGGTTCTTTTACGAGCAGTACTTC. This sequence encodes CASSASGFFYEQYF.